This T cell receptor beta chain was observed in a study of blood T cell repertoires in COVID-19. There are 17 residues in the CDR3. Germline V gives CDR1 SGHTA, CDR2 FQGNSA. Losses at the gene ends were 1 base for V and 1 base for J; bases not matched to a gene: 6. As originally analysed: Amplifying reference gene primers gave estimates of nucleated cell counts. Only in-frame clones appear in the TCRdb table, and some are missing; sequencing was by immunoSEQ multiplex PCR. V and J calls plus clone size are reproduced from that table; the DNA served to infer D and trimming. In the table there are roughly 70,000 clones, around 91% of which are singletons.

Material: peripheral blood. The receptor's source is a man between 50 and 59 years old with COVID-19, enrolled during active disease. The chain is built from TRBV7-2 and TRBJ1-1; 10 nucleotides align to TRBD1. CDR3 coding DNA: TGTGCCAGCAGCTTAGGTGGGACAGGGGAAAGGAACACTGAAGCTTTCTTT. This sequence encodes CASSLGGTGERNTEAFF.